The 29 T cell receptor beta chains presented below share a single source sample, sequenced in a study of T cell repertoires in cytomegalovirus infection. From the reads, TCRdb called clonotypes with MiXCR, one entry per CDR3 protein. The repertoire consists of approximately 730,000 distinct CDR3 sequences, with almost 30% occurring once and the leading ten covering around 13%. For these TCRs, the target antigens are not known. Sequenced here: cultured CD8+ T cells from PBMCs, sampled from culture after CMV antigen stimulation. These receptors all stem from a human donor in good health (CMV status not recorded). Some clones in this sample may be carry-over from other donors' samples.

CDR3 region: CASSFLIRGNSPLHF. The CDR3 DNA is TGTGCCAGCAGCTTCCTTATCAGGGGTAATTCACCCCTCCACTTT. The J gene is TRBJ1-6, the V gene TRBV11-2, with D maybe TRBD1 (6 bases). Germline CDR1 reads SGHAT; CDR2 reads FQNNGV. V was clipped by 3 bases and J by 6 bases, with 12 bases between them. This CDR3 comprises 15 residues.

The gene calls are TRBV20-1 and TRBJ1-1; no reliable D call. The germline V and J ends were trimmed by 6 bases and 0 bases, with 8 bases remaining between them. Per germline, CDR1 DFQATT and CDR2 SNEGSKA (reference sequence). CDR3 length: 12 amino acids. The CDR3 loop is CSATDLNTEAFF. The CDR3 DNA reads TGCAGTGCCACCGACCTGAACACTGAAGCTTTCTTT.

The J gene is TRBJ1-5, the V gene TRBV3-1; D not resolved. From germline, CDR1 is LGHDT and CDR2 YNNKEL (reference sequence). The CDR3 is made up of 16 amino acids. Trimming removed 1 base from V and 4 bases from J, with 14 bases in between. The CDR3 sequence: CASSQGMADRNQPQHF. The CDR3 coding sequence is TGTGCCAGCAGCCAAGGGATGGCAGATCGTAATCAGCCCCAGCATTTT.

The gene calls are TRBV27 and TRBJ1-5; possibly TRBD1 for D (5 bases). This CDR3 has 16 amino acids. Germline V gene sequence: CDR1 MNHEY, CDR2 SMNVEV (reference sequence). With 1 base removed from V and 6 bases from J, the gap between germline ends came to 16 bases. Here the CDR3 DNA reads TGTGCCAGCAGTTTATTAGGTCGCGGGGGTACTCAGCCCCAGCATTTT. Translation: CASSLLGRGGTQPQHF.

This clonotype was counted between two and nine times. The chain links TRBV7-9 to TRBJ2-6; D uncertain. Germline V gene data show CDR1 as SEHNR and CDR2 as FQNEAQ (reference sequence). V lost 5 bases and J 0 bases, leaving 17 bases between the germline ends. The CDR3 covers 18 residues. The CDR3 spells CASSKKDLEDSGANVLTF. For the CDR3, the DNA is TGTGCCAGCAGCAAGAAGGACCTCGAAGACTCTGGGGCCAACGTCCTGACTTTC.

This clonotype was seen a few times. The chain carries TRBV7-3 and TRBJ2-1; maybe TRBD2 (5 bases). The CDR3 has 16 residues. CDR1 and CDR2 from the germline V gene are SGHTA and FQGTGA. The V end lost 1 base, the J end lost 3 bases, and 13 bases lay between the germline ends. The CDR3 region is CASSLMEFEGYNEQFF. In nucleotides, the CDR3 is TGTGCCAGCAGCTTAATGGAATTTGAGGGCTACAATGAGCAGTTCTTC.

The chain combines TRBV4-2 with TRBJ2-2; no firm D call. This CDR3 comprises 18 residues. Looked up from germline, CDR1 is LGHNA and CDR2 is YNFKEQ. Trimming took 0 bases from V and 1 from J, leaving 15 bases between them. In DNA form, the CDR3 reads TGTGCCAGCAGCCAAGAATATGGGGTGTTCGGGAACACCGGGGAGCTGTTTTTT. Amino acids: CASSQEYGVFGNTGELFF.

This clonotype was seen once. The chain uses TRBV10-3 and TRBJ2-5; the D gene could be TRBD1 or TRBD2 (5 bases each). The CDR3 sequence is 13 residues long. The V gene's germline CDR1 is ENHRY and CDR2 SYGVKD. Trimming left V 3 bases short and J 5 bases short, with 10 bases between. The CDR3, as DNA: TGTGCCATCAGTGAAGGGTGGGGGGAGACCCAGTACTTC. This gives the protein CAISEGWGETQYF.

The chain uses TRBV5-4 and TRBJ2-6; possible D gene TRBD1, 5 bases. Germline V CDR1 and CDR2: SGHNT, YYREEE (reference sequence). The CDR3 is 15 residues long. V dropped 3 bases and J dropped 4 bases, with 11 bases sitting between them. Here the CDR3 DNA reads TGTGCCAGCAGCTGGTCAGGGATCGGGGCCAACGTCCTGACTTTC. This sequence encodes CASSWSGIGANVLTF.

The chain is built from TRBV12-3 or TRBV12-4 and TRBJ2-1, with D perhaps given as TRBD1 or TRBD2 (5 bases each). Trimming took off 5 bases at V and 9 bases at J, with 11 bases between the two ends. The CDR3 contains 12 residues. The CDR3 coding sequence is TGTGCCAGCAGTGGTCCGGGGCCTGAGCAGTTCTTC. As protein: CASSGPGPEQFF.

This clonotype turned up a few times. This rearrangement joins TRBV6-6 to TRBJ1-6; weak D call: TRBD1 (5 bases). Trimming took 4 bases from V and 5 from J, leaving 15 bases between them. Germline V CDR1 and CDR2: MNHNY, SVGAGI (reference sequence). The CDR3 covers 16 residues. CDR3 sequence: CASSWGRKSDNSPLHF. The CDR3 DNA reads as TGTGCCAGCAGTTGGGGGAGGAAGAGCGATAATTCACCCCTCCACTTT.

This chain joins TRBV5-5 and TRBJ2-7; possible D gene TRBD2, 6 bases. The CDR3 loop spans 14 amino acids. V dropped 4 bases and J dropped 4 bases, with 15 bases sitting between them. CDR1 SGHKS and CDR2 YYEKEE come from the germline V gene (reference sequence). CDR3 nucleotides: TGTGCCAGCAGCCCTTACCCGCTAGCGTACGAGCAGTACGTC. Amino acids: CASSPYPLAYEQYV.

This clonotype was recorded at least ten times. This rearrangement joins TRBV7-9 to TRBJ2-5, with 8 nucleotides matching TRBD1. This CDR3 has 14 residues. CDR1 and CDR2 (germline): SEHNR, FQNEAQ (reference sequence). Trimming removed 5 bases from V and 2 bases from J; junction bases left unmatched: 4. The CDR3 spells CASSLYRGQETQYF. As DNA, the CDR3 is TGTGCCAGCAGCCTATACAGGGGGCAAGAGACCCAGTACTTC.

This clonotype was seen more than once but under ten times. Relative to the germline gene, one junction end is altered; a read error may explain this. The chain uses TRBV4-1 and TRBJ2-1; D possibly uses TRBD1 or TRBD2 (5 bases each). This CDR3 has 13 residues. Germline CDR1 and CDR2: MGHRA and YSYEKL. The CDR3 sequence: CASSLGTYDEQFF. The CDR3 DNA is TGCGCCAGCAGCCTTGGGACCTACGATGAGCAGTTCTTC.

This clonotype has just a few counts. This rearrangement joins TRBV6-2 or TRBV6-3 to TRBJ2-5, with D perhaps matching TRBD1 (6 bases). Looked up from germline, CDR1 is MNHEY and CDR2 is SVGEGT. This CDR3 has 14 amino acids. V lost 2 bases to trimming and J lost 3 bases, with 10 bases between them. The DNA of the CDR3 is TGTGCCAGCAGTTACCTGACAGGCAAAGAGACCCAGTACTTC. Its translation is CASSYLTGKETQYF.

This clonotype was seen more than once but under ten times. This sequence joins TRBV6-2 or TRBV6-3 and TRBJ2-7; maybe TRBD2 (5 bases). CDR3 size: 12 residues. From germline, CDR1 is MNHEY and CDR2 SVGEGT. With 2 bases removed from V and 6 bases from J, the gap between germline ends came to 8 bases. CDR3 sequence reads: CASSYPSSEQYV. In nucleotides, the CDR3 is TGTGCCAGCAGTTACCCTAGCTCCGAGCAGTACGTC.

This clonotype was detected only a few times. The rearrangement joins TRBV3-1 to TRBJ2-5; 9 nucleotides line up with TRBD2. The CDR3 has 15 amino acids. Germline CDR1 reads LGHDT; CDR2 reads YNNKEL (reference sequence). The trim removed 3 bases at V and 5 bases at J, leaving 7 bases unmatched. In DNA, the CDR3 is TGTGCCAGCAGCCAGACTGCGGGGGGGCGGGAGACCCAGTACTTC. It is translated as CASSQTAGGRETQYF.

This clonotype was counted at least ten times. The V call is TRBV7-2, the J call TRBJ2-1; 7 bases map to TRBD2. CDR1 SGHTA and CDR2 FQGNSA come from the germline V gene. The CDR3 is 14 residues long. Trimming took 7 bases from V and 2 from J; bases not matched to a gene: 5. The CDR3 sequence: CASTLGGAYNEQFF. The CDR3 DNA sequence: TGTGCCAGCACCCTGGGGGGGGCCTACAATGAGCAGTTCTTC.

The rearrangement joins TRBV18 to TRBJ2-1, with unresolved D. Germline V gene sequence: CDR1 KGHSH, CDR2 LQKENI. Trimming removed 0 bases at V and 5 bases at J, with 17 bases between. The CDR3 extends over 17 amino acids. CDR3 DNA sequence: TGTGCCAGCTCACCACCGCAGGCACTCTCTCGGGACAATGAGCAGTTCTTC. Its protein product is CASSPPQALSRDNEQFF.

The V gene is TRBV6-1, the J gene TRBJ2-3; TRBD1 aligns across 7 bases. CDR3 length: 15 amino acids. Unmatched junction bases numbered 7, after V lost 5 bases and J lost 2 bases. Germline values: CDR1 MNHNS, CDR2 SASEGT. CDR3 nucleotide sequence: TGTGCCAGCAGTTCCCGGGACAGCCCCACAGATACGCAGTATTTT. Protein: CASSSRDSPTDTQYF.

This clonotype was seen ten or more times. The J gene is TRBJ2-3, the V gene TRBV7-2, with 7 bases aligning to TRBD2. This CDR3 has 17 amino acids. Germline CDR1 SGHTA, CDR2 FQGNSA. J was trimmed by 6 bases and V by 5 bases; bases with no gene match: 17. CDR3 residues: CASSPRRGLAAYDTQYF. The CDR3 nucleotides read TGTGCCAGCAGCCCACGACGAGGGCTAGCGGCATATGATACGCAGTATTTT.

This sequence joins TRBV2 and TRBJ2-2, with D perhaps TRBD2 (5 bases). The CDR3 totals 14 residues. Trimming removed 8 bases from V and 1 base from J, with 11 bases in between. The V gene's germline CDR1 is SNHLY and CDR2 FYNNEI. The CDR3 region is CASEGMMNTGELFF. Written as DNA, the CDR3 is TGTGCCAGCGAGGGCATGATGAACACCGGGGAGCTGTTTTTT.

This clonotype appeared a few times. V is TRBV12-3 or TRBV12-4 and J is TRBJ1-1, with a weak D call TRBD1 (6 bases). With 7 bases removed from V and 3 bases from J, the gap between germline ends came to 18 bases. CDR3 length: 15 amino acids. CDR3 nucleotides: TGTGCCAGCAAACCCCCCCCGGACAGTCACACTGAAGCTTTCTTT. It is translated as CASKPPPDSHTEAFF.

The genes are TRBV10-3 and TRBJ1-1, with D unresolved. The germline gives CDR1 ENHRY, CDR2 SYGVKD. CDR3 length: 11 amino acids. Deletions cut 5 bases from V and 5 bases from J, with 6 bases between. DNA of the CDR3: TGTGCCATCAGTAAGAGTACTGAAGCTTTCTTT. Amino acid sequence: CAISKSTEAFF.

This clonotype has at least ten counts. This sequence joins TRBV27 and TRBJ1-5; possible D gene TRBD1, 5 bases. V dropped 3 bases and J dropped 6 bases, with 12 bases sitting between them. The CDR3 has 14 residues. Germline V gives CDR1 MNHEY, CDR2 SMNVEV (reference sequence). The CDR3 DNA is TGTGCCAGCAGTTTGGGGAGGGGCGGTCAGCCCCAGCATTTT. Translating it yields CASSLGRGGQPQHF.

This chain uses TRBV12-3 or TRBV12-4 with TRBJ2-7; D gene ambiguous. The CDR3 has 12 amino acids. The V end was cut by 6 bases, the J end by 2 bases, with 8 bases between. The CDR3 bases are TGTGCCAGCAGGAGGTCTACCTACGAGCAGTACTTC. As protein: CASRRSTYEQYF.

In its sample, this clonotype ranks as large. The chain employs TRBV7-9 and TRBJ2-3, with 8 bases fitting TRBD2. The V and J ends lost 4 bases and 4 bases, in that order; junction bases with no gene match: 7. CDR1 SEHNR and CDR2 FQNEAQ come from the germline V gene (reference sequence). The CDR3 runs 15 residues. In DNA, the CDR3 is TGTGCCAGCAGCTCGCCCGGGACTAGTGCAGATACGCAGTATTTT. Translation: CASSSPGTSADTQYF.

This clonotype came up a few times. The CDR3 coding sequence is TGTGCCAGCAGTTCAAGGTTTGCCACAGATACGCAGTATTTT. The encoded protein is CASSSRFATDTQYF. This chain connects TRBV6-2 or TRBV6-3 to TRBJ2-3; D unclear. V lost 4 bases and J 2 bases, leaving 10 bases between the germline ends. In germline, CDR1 is MNHEY, CDR2 SVGEGT. CDR3 length: 14 amino acids.

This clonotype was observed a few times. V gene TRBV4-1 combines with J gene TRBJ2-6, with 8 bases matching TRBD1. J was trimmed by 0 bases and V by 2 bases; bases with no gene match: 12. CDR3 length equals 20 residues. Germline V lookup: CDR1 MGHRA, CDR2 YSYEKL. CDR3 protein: CASSQQTGTGAFSGANVLTF. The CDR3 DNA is TGCGCCAGCAGCCAACAAACCGGGACAGGTGCTTTCTCTGGGGCCAACGTCCTGACTTTC.